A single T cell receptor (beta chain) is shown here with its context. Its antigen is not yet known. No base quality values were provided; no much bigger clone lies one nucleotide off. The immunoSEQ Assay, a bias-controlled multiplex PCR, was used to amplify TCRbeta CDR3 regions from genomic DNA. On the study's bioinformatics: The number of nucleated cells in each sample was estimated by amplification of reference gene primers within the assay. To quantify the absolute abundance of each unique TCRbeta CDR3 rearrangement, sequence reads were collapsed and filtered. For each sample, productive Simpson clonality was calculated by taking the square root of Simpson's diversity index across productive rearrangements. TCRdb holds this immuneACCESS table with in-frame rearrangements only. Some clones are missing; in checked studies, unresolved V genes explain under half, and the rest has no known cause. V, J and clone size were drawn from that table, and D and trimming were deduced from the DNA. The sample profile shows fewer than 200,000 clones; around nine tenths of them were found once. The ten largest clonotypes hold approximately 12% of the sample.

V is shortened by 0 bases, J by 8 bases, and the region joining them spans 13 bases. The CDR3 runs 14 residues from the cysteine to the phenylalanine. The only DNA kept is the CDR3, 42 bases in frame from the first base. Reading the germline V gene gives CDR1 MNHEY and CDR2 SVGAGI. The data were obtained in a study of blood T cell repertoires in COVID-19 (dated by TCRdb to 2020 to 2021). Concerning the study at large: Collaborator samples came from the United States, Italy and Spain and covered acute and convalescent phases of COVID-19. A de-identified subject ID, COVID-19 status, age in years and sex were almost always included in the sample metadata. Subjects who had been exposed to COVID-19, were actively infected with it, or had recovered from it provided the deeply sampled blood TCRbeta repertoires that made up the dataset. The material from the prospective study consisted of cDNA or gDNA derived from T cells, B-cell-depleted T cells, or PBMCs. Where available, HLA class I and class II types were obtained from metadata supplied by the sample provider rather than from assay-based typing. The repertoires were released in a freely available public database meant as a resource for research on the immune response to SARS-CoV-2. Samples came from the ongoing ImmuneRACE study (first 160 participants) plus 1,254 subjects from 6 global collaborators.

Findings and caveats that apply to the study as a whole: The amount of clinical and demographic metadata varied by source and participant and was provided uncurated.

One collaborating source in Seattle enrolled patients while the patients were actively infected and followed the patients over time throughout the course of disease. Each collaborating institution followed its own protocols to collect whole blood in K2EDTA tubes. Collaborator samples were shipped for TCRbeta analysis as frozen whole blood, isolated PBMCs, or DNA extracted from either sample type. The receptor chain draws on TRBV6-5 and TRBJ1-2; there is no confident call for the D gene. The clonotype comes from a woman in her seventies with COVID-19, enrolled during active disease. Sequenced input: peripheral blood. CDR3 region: CASSYSARRVGYTF. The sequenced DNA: TGTGCCAGCAGTTACTCGGCACGGCGGGTAGGCTACACCTTC.